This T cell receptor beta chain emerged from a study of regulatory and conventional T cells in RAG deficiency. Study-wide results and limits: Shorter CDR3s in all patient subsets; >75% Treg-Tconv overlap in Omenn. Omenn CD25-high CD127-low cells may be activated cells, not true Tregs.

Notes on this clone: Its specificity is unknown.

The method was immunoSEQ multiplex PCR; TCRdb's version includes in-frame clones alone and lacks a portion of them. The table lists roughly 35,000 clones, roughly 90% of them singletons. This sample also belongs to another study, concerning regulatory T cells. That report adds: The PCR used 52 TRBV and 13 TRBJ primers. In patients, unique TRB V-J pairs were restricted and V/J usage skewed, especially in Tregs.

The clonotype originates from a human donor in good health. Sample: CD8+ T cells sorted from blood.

The CDR3 protein is CASRPTPQGNTEAFF. The CDR3 DNA is TGTGCCAGCAGACCTACCCCACAGGGGAACACTGAAGCTTTCTTT. V gene TRBV2 combines with J gene TRBJ1-1, with a tentative D call TRBD1 (6 bases). The V end was cut by 6 bases, the J end by 1 base, with 15 bases between. The germline gives CDR1 SNHLY, CDR2 FYNNEI. The CDR3 spans 15 residues.